This passage covers 28 T cell receptor beta chains from one sample sequenced in a study of blood T cell repertoires in COVID-19. Clones were sequenced by immunoSEQ multiplex PCR, and TCRdb holds only the in-frame ones, with some missing. The sample comprises around 53,000 clones, about 83% of which are singletons, and under 7.5% rests with the top ten. Material for sequencing was peripheral blood. These receptors all stem from a woman aged 60 to 75 with COVID-19, enrolled during active disease.

The chain's CDR3 is CASSFQRGLTEAFF. CDR3 nucleotide sequence: TGTGCCAGCAGCTTTCAAAGGGGGCTGACTGAAGCTTTCTTT. The gene calls are TRBV5-4 and TRBJ1-1; 7 bases line up with TRBD1. The CDR3 is 14 residues long. After removal of 2 bases from V and 5 bases from J, the junction contained 6 bases not matched to a gene. Germline V gene lookup returns CDR1 SGHNT and CDR2 YYREEE (reference sequence).

The chain uses TRBV9 and TRBJ2-7; D remains ambiguous. This CDR3 has 16 amino acids. Germline assignment: CDR1 SGDLS and CDR2 YYNGEE. The V end lost 0 bases, the J end lost 7 bases, and 20 bases lay between the germline ends. This CDR3 is CASSVAVASPAREQYF. The DNA for the CDR3 is TGTGCCAGCAGCGTAGCTGTGGCTAGTCCTGCGCGGGAGCAGTACTTC.

The rearrangement links TRBV28 to TRBJ1-1; TRBD1 matches 7 bases. Germline trimming cut 5 bases from V and 6 bases from J; bases unmatched to any gene: 3. Per the germline V gene, CDR1 is MDHEN and CDR2 is SYDVKM. CDR3 length: 12 amino acids. DNA of the CDR3: TGTGCCAGCAGTCCCGGGACAGCTGAAGCTTTCTTT. As protein: CASSPGTAEAFF.

The sample holds one count of this clone. J is TRBJ1-5 and V is TRBV28; D is perhaps TRBD1 (6 bases). Trimming shortened V by 10 bases and J by 2 bases, and 24 bases separated the two germline ends. The CDR3 loop spans 17 amino acids. The germline CDR1 and CDR2 sequences are MDHEN and SYDVKM. The CDR3 protein is CATKSPRKRTGNQPQHF. For the CDR3, the DNA is TGTGCCACCAAATCACCACGAAAAAGGACAGGCAATCAGCCCCAGCATTTT.

The V and J genes are TRBV7-8 and TRBJ2-4, with 8 bases lining up with TRBD1. Trimming at V came to 1 base and at J to 0 bases, leaving 11 bases not matched to a gene. Germline V gene data show CDR1 as SGHVS and CDR2 as FQNEAQ. The CDR3 extends over 19 amino acids. The CDR3 region is CASSLGAGGRTLAKNIQYF. Here the CDR3 DNA reads TGTGCCAGCAGCTTAGGGGCAGGGGGCCGTACCCTAGCCAAAAACATTCAGTACTTC. Using reference TRBV7-8 and TRBJ2-4 for the parts outside the CDR3, the full variable domain is GAGVSQSPRYKVAKRGQDVALRCDPISGHVSLFWYQQALGQGPEFLTYFQNEAQLDKSGLPSDRFFAERPEGSVSTLKIQRTQQEDSAVYLCASSLGAGGRTLAKNIQYFGAGTRLSVL.

The rearrangement uses TRBV19 and TRBJ2-1; 12 bases are shared with TRBD2. The CDR3 spans 16 residues. V gave up 3 bases and J gave up 4 bases; unmatched junction bases: 4. In germline, CDR1 is LNHDA, CDR2 SQIVND (reference sequence). CDR3 DNA: TGTGCCAGTAGTATCCTAGCGGGAGGGCTTTACAATGAGCAGTTCTTC. Amino acids: CASSILAGGLYNEQFF.

This chain links TRBV11-3 with TRBJ2-7; tentatively, D is TRBD1 (6 bases). The germline V and J ends were trimmed by 4 bases and 3 bases, with 13 bases remaining between them. Looked up from germline, CDR1 is SGHNT and CDR2 is YENEEA. The CDR3 loop spans 14 amino acids. CDR3: CASSSFDRHYEQYF. CDR3 nucleotides: TGTGCCAGCAGCTCATTCGACAGGCACTACGAGCAGTACTTC. The variable domain in full, completed from reference TRBV11-3 and TRBJ2-7, reads EAGVVQSPRYKIIEKKQPVAFWCNPISGHNTLYWYLQNLGQGPELLIRYENEEAVDDSQLPKDRFSAERLKGVDSTLKIQPAELGDSAVYLCASSSFDRHYEQYFGPGTRLTVT.

The chain employs TRBV28 and TRBJ1-4, with TRBD1 matching 7 bases. Germline trimming cut 7 bases from V and 7 bases from J; bases unmatched to any gene: 9. The CDR3 is made up of 14 amino acids. Germline V gene sequence: CDR1 MDHEN, CDR2 SYDVKM. The CDR3 region has the DNA TGTGCCAGCAATCGCGACAGGGTTGTTGAAAAACTGTTTTTT. Translation: CASNRDRVVEKLFF.

The V and J genes are TRBV5-4 and TRBJ2-7; 9 bases are shared with TRBD1. V was pared by 0 bases and J by 5 bases, with 9 bases of the junction left unmatched. This CDR3 region has 16 residues. Germline V gives CDR1 SGHNT, CDR2 YYREEE (reference sequence). CDR3 DNA: TGTGCCAGCAGCTTGGCCCCTGGGACAGGGTCCAACGAGCAGTACTTC. It specifies CASSLAPGTGSNEQYF. Combining the CDR3 with reference TRBV5-4 and TRBJ2-7 gives the whole variable domain ETGVTQSPTHLIKTRGQQVTLRCSSQSGHNTVSWYQQALGQGPQFIFQYYREEENGRGNFPPRFSGLQFPNYSSELNVNALELDDSALYLCASSLAPGTGSNEQYFGPGTRLTVT.

This chain joins TRBV6-6 and TRBJ2-1; TRBD2 aligns across 10 bases. The junction had 5 bases not matched to a gene; V was cut back by 6 bases and J by 3 bases. The CDR3 sequence is 15 residues long. The germline gives CDR1 MNHNY, CDR2 SVGAGI (reference sequence). CDR3 protein: CASRTGLAVYNEQFF. The DNA of the CDR3 is TGTGCCAGCAGAACCGGACTAGCGGTCTACAATGAGCAGTTCTTC.

On this clone: This specimen includes other DNA sequences encoding the same CDR3. This rearrangement joins TRBV27 to TRBJ1-4; the match to TRBD1 covers 7 bases. Trimming cost V 0 bases and J 6 bases; bases outside gene matches: 4. The CDR3 spans 15 residues. Germline V gene data show CDR1 as MNHEY and CDR2 as SMNVEV (reference sequence). The CDR3 region has the DNA TGTGCCAGCAGTTTATCGAGACAGGGATATGAAAAACTGTTTTTT. This codes for CASSLSRQGYEKLFF.

The chain uses TRBV11-3 and TRBJ2-1, with TRBD2 identical over 8 bases. Germline lookup yields CDR1 SGHNT and CDR2 YENEEA. The CDR3 extends over 15 amino acids. J gave up 9 bases and V 5 bases, and 12 bases lay outside the gene matches. CDR3 in DNA: TGTGCCAGCAGCGCCGAGCCGGGACTAGTCTTTGAGCAGTTCTTC. Translated, it gives CASSAEPGLVFEQFF.

This sequence joins TRBV7-9 and TRBJ2-7, with D possibly being TRBD1 (6 bases). The V and J ends lost 4 bases and 4 bases respectively, with 20 bases between them. Looked up from germline, CDR1 is SEHNR and CDR2 is FQNEAQ (reference sequence). The CDR3 totals 16 residues. The CDR3 nucleotides are TGTGCCAGCAGCTCAGGGACCCGGGACACCAAATACGAGCAGTACTTC. Translated, it gives CASSSGTRDTKYEQYF.

This sequence joins TRBV5-8 and TRBJ1-5; TRBD1 is a possible D gene (5 bases). The CDR3 spans 15 residues. V lost 0 bases to trimming and J lost 3 bases, with 10 bases between them. CDR1 is SGHTS, CDR2 YDEGEE, per germline. The CDR3 loop is CASSLAGVLNQPQHF. The CDR3, as DNA: TGTGCCAGCAGCTTGGCGGGGGTCCTCAATCAGCCCCAGCATTTT.

The chain has TRBV10-2 and TRBJ2-2; 9 bases match TRBD1. Germline CDR1 is WSHSY and CDR2 is SAAADI. V gave up 6 bases and J gave up 4 bases; unmatched junction bases: 21. CDR3 length equals 20 residues. This chain's CDR3 is CASRTNRGPYGSTSTGELFF. Written as DNA, the CDR3 is TGCGCCAGCAGGACAAACAGGGGGCCCTATGGCTCTACAAGCACCGGGGAGCTGTTTTTT.

V is TRBV5-4 and J is TRBJ2-1, with D possibly being TRBD1 (5 bases). Germline V gene lookup returns CDR1 SGHNT and CDR2 YYREEE (reference sequence). The CDR3 runs 14 residues. The germline V and J ends were trimmed by 0 bases and 4 bases, with 8 bases remaining between them. As DNA, the CDR3 is TGTGCCAGCAGCTTGGGACAGTCGTACAATGAGCAGTTCTTC. Its translation: CASSLGQSYNEQFF. Based on the CDR3 plus reference TRBV5-4 and TRBJ2-1, the full variable domain is ETGVTQSPTHLIKTRGQQVTLRCSSQSGHNTVSWYQQALGQGPQFIFQYYREEENGRGNFPPRFSGLQFPNYSSELNVNALELDDSALYLCASSLGQSYNEQFFGPGTRLTVL.

Only one count was recorded for this clone. The CDR3 sequence is CATSRVPGGVPLAKNIQYF. Written as DNA, the CDR3 is TGTGCCACCAGCAGAGTCCCAGGGGGCGTTCCCCTAGCCAAAAACATTCAGTACTTC. This chain connects TRBV15 to TRBJ2-4; 8 bases map to TRBD1. J was trimmed by 0 bases and V by 1 base; bases with no gene match: 11. CDR3 length: 19 residues. From germline, CDR1 is LNHNV and CDR2 YYDKDF (reference sequence). Variable domain in full (rest from reference TRBV15 and TRBJ2-4): DAMVIQNPRYQVTQFGKPVTLSCSQTLNHNVMYWYQQKSSQAPKLLFHYYDKDFNNEADTPDNFQSRRPNTSFCFLDIRSPGLGDTAMYLCATSRVPGGVPLAKNIQYFGAGTRLSVL.

The rearrangement joins TRBV6-5 to TRBJ1-5; the D is unclear. Germline CDR1 and CDR2: MNHEY and SVGAGI. V was trimmed by 8 bases and J by 7 bases, leaving 15 bases between them. This CDR3 has 13 amino acids. The CDR3 is CASAFLTAQPQHF. CDR3 sequence (DNA): TGTGCCAGCGCCTTCCTCACAGCACAGCCCCAGCATTTT.

J is TRBJ2-7 and V is TRBV12-3 or TRBV12-4, with D possibly TRBD2 on 5 matching bases. Trimming shortened V by 6 bases and J by 6 bases, and 15 bases separated the two germline ends. The CDR3 is made up of 13 amino acids. CDR3 amino acids: CASRAGNPGEQYF. CDR3 nucleotide sequence: TGTGCCAGCAGAGCCGGGAATCCGGGCGAGCAGTACTTC.

This clone was seen a single time. The genes are TRBV28 and TRBJ2-1; 10 nucleotides align to TRBD1. V was pared by 5 bases and J by 2 bases, with 3 bases of the junction left unmatched. The CDR3 spans 15 residues. CDR1 MDHEN and CDR2 SYDVKM come from the germline V gene. The CDR3 nucleotides read TGTGCCAGCAGTCTCGGGACAGGGGCCTACAATGAGCAGTTCTTC. This encodes CASSLGTGAYNEQFF.

The genes are TRBV18 and TRBJ1-3; TRBD1 matches 7 bases. The CDR3 spans 14 residues. Germline loops: CDR1 KGHSH, CDR2 LQKENI. Unmatched junction bases numbered 6, after V lost 6 bases and J lost 4 bases. The CDR3 coding sequence is TGTGCCAGCTCCCCGACAGGGCGGGGAAACACCATATATTTT. It specifies CASSPTGRGNTIYF.

V and J are TRBV7-3 and TRBJ2-2; possibly TRBD2 for D (6 bases). Looked up from germline, CDR1 is SGHTA and CDR2 is FQGTGA. This CDR3 is built from 14 residues. With 1 base removed from V and 6 bases from J, the gap between germline ends came to 9 bases. The CDR3 region has the DNA TGTGCCAGCAGCTTAATCGGGGGATCCGGGGAGCTGTTTTTT. It codes for CASSLIGGSGELFF.

The V and J genes are TRBV7-3 and TRBJ2-2; perhaps TRBD2 as D (5 bases). The CDR3 length is 15 residues. Germline CDR1 SGHTA, CDR2 FQGTGA. Trimming shortened V by 4 bases and J by 0 bases, and 9 bases separated the two germline ends. The CDR3 loop reads CASSWGSANTGELFF. CDR3 in DNA: TGTGCCAGCAGCTGGGGTAGCGCGAACACCGGGGAGCTGTTTTTT. The complete variable domain, with remaining parts taken from reference TRBV7-3 and TRBJ2-2, reads GAGVSQTPSNKVTEKGKYVELRCDPISGHTALYWYRQSLGQGPEFLIYFQGTGAADDSGLPNDRFFAVRPEGSVSTLKIQRTERGDSAVYLCASSWGSANTGELFFGEGSRLTVL.

The chain joins TRBV19 to TRBJ2-7, with 10 positions matching TRBD2. J lost 2 bases, V lost 2 bases, and 3 bases had no gene match. In germline, CDR1 is LNHDA, CDR2 SQIVND (reference sequence). The CDR3 contains 15 residues. CDR3 loop: CASSITSGTPYEQYF. The CDR3 nucleotides are TGTGCCAGTAGTATAACTAGCGGGACTCCCTACGAGCAGTACTTC.

V gene TRBV28 combines with J gene TRBJ1-2; D might be TRBD1 (5 bases). CDR1 MDHEN and CDR2 SYDVKM come from the germline V gene. The CDR3 has 13 amino acids. The V and J ends lost 7 bases and 6 bases respectively, with 15 bases between them. CDR3 region: CASNFAGENGYTF. CDR3 DNA sequence: TGTGCCAGCAATTTCGCGGGGGAGAATGGCTACACCTTC.

The chain carries TRBV6-5 and TRBJ2-1; D perhaps matches TRBD2 (5 bases). The germline V and J ends were trimmed by 7 bases and 10 bases, with 11 bases remaining between them. The CDR3 is 11 residues long. Germline CDR1 reads MNHEY; CDR2 reads SVGAGI. Here the CDR3 reads CASTLPGEQFF. CDR3 nucleotide sequence: TGTGCCAGCACCCTCCCGGGAGAGCAGTTCTTC.

V and J are TRBV30 and TRBJ1-2; TRBD1 is a possible D gene (6 bases). Per germline, CDR1 GTSNPN and CDR2 SVGIG (reference sequence). The CDR3 extends over 13 amino acids. The V and J ends lost 2 bases and 6 bases respectively, with 13 bases between them. CDR3 DNA: TGTGCCTGGAGTTCGGGGGGCTGGGATGGCTACACCTTC. Its protein product is CAWSSGGWDGYTF.

This rearrangement joins TRBV29-1 to TRBJ1-1, with D possibly being TRBD1 (6 bases). Germline-derived CDR1 and CDR2 are SQVTM and ANQGSEA. V dropped 4 bases and J dropped 7 bases, with 16 bases sitting between them. The CDR3 extends over 13 amino acids. CDR3 in amino acids: CSVGTRGSREAFF. The CDR3 coding sequence is TGCAGCGTTGGAACCAGGGGAAGCCGTGAAGCTTTCTTT.